This record covers a single TCR beta chain. Its target is unknown. These data are taken from a study of cytomegalovirus exposure and HLA in healthy donors. General study results and limits: One variant, a missense change in DCLRE1C, was linked in a later analysis to TCR beta V- and J-gene trimming. The productive fraction for most TCR beta V segments was about 90% or about 30% in an earlier analysis. An ancestry cluster, one associated with Asian ancestry, reportedly showed fewer N-insertions than the approximately 650-donor mean in a later analysis. Overall, about 160 TCR beta chains were annotated as cytomegalovirus-associated.

PCR primers comprised 60 Vbeta and 13 Jbeta primers. Profiled with immunoSEQ multiplex PCR; TCRdb holds only in-frame clones, not every one. The sample includes about 170,000 clones, around 80% of them seen just once. The source is a woman between 50 and 59 years old in good health and CMV-seronegative. Sequenced sample: PBMCs.

CDR3 DNA sequence: TGTGCCAGCAGCTTAGATTGGACAGGGGGTTCCTATAATTCACCCCTCCACTTT. Its protein product is CASSLDWTGGSYNSPLHF. This chain joins TRBV11-2 and TRBJ1-6, with 10 positions matching TRBD1. After removal of 0 bases from V and 1 base from J, the junction contained 3 bases not matched to a gene. CDR1 and CDR2 (germline): SGHAT, FQNNGV. The CDR3 has 18 amino acids.